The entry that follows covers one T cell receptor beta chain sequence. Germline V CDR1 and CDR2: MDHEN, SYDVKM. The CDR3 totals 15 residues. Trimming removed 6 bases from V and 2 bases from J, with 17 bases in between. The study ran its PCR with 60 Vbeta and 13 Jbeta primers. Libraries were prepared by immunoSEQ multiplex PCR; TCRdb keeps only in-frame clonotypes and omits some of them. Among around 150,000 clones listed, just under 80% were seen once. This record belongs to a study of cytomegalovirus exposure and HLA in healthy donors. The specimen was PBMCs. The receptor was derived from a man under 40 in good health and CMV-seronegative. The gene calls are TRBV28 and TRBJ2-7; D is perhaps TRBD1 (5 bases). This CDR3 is CASSPGRRGPYEQYF. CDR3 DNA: TGTGCCAGCAGCCCAGGGCGACGAGGACCCTACGAGCAGTACTTC.